The clone carrying this T cell receptor beta chain was seen many times. This entry belongs to a study of metastatic and nonmetastatic thyroid tumors. None of the patients had undergone any treatment ahead of thyroid surgery. TCRdb re-called the PCR reads via MiXCR. The sample has approximately 20,000 clones, just over 14% seen once; the top ten hold around 15%. There are 15 residues in the CDR3. V shed 4 bases, J shed 11 bases, and the junction held 11 bases outside the gene matches. Germline CDR1 MNHEY, CDR2 SMNVEV (reference sequence). V and J are TRBV27 and TRBJ1-4; TRBD1 agrees at 9 bases. This receptor was identified in a female donor with papillary thyroid cancer or a benign thyroid nodule (not recorded which). Some clones in this sample may be carry-over from other donors' samples. The sequencing input was tumor tissue. The CDR3 is CASSSSDRGGNKLFF. CDR3 nucleotide sequence: TGTGCCAGCAGTTCGTCGGACAGGGGAGGTAATAAACTGTTTTTT.